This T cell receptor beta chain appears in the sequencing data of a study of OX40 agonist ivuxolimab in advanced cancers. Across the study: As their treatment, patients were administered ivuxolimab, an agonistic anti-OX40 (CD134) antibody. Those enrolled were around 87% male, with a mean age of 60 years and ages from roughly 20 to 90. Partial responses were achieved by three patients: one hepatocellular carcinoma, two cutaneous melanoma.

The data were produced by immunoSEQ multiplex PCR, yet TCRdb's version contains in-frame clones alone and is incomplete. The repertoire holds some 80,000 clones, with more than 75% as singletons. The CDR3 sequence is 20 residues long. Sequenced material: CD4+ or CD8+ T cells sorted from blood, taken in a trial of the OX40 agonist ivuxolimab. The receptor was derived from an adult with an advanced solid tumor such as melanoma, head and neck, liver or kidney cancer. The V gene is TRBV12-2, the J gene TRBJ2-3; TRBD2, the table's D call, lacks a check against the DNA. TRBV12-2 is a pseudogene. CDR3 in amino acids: CASRLRGTSGGTTSTDTQYF. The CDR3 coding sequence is TGTGCAAGTCGCCTTCGGGGGACTAGCGGGGGAACAACTAGCACAGATACGCAGTATTTT.